Listed here are 2 T cell receptor beta chains from one sample, sequenced in a study of beta chain features in type 1 diabetes. The investigators reverse transcribed all of the isolated RNA, so they sequenced expressed TCRB transcripts. Here immunoSEQ multiplex PCR was the method, and the copy in TCRdb shows in-frame clones only, minus some. The sample holds about 150,000 clones, about 7.3% seen once. The source material was central memory CD4+ T cells from blood. These TCRs come from a man between 18 and 35 years old in good health.

The gene calls are TRBV7-3 and TRBJ1-2, with 8 bases identical to TRBD1. The germline V gene has CDR1 SGHTA and CDR2 FQGTGA. The CDR3 covers 14 residues. Unmatched junction bases numbered 6, after V lost 4 bases and J lost 5 bases. The CDR3 protein is CASSSGTGEYGYTF. In nucleotides, the CDR3 is TGTGCCAGCAGCTCCGGGACAGGAGAATATGGCTACACCTTC. Full variable domain (outside the CDR3, taken from reference TRBV7-3 and TRBJ1-2): GAGVSQTPSNKVTEKGKYVELRCDPISGHTALYWYRQSLGQGPEFLIYFQGTGAADDSGLPNDRFFAVRPEGSVSTLKIQRTERGDSAVYLCASSSGTGEYGYTFGSGTRLTVV.

This clone was seen a few times. The V call is TRBV7-9, the J call TRBJ1-4; TRBD1 matches at 8 bases. The length of the CDR3 is 15 residues. V was clipped by 4 bases and J by 3 bases; unmatched bases: 4. The germline CDR1 and CDR2 sequences are SEHNR and FQNEAQ (reference sequence). CDR3 sequence (DNA): TGTGCCAGCAGCTACCTGGACAGGGCTAATGAAAAACTGTTTTTT. This gives the protein CASSYLDRANEKLFF.